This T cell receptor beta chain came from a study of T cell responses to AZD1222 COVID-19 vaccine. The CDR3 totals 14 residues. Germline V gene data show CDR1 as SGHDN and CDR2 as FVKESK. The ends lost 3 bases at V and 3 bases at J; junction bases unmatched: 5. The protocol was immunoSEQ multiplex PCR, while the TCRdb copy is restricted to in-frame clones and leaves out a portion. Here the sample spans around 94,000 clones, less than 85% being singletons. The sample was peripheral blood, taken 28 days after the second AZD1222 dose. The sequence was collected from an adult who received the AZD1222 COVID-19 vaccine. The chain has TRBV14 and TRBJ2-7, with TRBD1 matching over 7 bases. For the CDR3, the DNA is TGTGCCAGCAGCCATCGGGGACAGTTCTACGAGCAGTACTTC. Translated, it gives CASSHRGQFYEQYF.